The 6 T cell receptor beta chains in this list originate from one sample, sequenced in a study of blood T cells in healthy people across ages. Together with a sample-barcoded 5' primer, a J-beta primer mix was included in a second PCR lasting about 6 to 11 cycles. Using its own MiXCR run on the 5' RACE reads, TCRdb lists one record per CDR3 protein. Among 1.5 million or so distinct CDR3 sequences listed, about 42% were seen once. Sample: blood. The receptors stem from a woman aged 18-35 years in good health.

The sample holds a few counts of this clonotype. A read error is possible here, since a much larger clone lies one base away. The chain employs TRBV5-6 and TRBJ2-3; 8 positions agree with TRBD2. With V trimmed by 4 bases and J by 2 bases, 3 bases remained unmatched. In germline, CDR1 is SGHDT, CDR2 YYEEEE. This CDR3 contains 14 residues. The chain's CDR3 is CASSTGLATDTQYF. As DNA, the CDR3 is TGTGCCAGCAGCACCGGACTAGCCACAGATACGCAGTATTTT.

Only a few counts were recorded for this clonotype. The gene calls are TRBV28 and TRBJ1-4, with no clear D. V was cut by 6 bases and J by 6 bases, with 14 bases left in between. The V gene's germline CDR1 is MDHEN and CDR2 SYDVKM. The CDR3 is 14 amino acids. The CDR3 region is CASSPLSGYEKLFF. The CDR3, as DNA: TGTGCCAGCAGCCCCCTTTCGGGGTATGAAAAACTGTTTTTT.

Turning to this clonotype: Possible read error: a much larger clone is one base away. The chain carries TRBV9 and TRBJ2-3; D is unresolved. Germline V CDR1 and CDR2: SGDLS, YYNGEE. V lost 6 bases and J lost 2, with 7 bases in between. There are 12 residues in the CDR3. CDR3: CASNYNTDTQYF. The CDR3, as DNA: TGTGCCAGCAACTACAACACAGATACGCAGTATTTT.

The chain's CDR3 is CASSFHQGPYTF. DNA of the CDR3: TGTGCCAGCAGCTTCCATCAGGGCCCCTACACCTTC. The V and J genes are TRBV5-5 and TRBJ1-2; the D gene is possibly TRBD1 (5 bases). Trimming left V 2 bases short and J 10 bases short, with 12 bases between. CDR1 and CDR2 from the germline V gene are SGHKS and YYEKEE (reference sequence). There are 12 residues in the CDR3.

This clonotype appeared once. The chain employs TRBV12-3 or TRBV12-4 and TRBJ2-4; TRBD1 matches at 8 bases. TRBJ2-7 matches the DNA end more closely, so the J call is doubtful. This CDR3 is 14 amino acids long. The CDR3 nucleotides are TGTGCCAGCAGCCCGACAGGGGCAATCTACGAGCAGTACTTC. Translated: CASSPTGAIYEQYF.

This chain links TRBV29-1 with TRBJ2-7; no clear D. Germline V gene lookup returns CDR1 SQVTM and CDR2 ANQGSEA. This CDR3 region has 13 residues. The V end was cut by 5 bases, the J end by 7 bases, with 18 bases between. CDR3 region: CSVLLIPYNEQYF. Written as DNA, the CDR3 is TGCAGCGTTCTACTTATCCCGTACAATGAGCAGTACTTC.